This T cell receptor beta chain was recovered during a study of blood T cell repertoires in COVID-19. Turning to the study itself: Material from acute and convalescent COVID-19 was sourced from the United States, Italy and Spain. The cDNA or gDNA used as material had been derived from T cells, B-cell-depleted T cells, or PBMCs.

Original processing notes: Amplification of reference gene primers was used by the study to estimate nucleated cell counts. The data were produced by immunoSEQ multiplex PCR, yet TCRdb's version contains in-frame clones alone and is incomplete. V and J calls and clone size are given by that table; D and trimming were obtained from the DNA. The data contain 60,000 or so clones, nearly 80% of them singletons. Germline V gene data show CDR1 as LNHNV and CDR2 as YYDKDF (reference sequence). CDR3 length equals 15 residues. The V gene lost 1 base and the J gene lost 1 base, with 8 bases spanning the gap. This receptor was identified in a human donor in a cohort sampled during active COVID-19. Source material: peripheral blood. V gene TRBV15 combines with J gene TRBJ2-1; TRBD1 is a possible D gene (5 bases). The CDR3 spells CATSRGGSSYNEQFF. CDR3 DNA: TGTGCCACCAGCAGAGGGGGCAGTTCCTACAATGAGCAGTTCTTC.